A single sample is the source of the 4 T cell receptor beta chains below, sequenced in a study of cytotoxic CD8 clonotypes in ibrutinib-treated CLL. The table came from immunoSEQ multiplex PCR; TCRdb's copy has only in-frame clones and leaves some out. The table has fewer than 400,000 clones, around 66% seen once. Sequencing was performed on PBMCs, taken after 36 months of ibrutinib treatment. These receptors were obtained from a human donor with chronic lymphocytic leukemia.

The rearrangement joins TRBV19 to TRBJ1-2; D call uncertain. This CDR3 has 12 residues. Germline loops: CDR1 LNHDA, CDR2 SQIVND (reference sequence). V was trimmed by 4 bases and J by 8 bases, leaving 11 bases between them. This CDR3 is CASSRSIGGYTF. As DNA, the CDR3 is TGTGCCAGTAGTAGGAGTATTGGGGGCTACACCTTC. Combining the CDR3 with reference TRBV19 and TRBJ1-2 gives the whole variable domain DGGITQSPKYLFRKEGQNVTLSCEQNLNHDAMYWYRQDPGQGLRLIYYSQIVNDFQKGDIAEGYSVSREKKESFPLTVTSAQKNPTAFYLCASSRSIGGYTFGSGTRLTVV.

This chain joins TRBV27 and TRBJ1-5, with 8 bases aligning to TRBD1. Germline V gene lookup returns CDR1 MNHEY and CDR2 SMNVEV (reference sequence). The V segment lost 8 bases and the J segment 1 base; nucleotides outside the gene matches: 7. The CDR3 spans 15 residues. The DNA of the CDR3 is TGTGCCAGCCAAAAGAGACAGGGGAGCAATCAGCCCCAGCATTTT. As protein: CASQKRQGSNQPQHF.

V gene TRBV15 combines with J gene TRBJ2-5; 11 nucleotides line up with TRBD1. Germline V CDR1 and CDR2: LNHNV, YYDKDF (reference sequence). The length of the CDR3 is 15 residues. The J segment lost 5 bases and the V segment lost 5 bases, leaving 7 bases of the junction unmatched. The CDR3 DNA follows: TGTGCCACCAGCCCGGACAGGGGGCAATGGGAGACCCAGTACTTC. It codes for CATSPDRGQWETQYF.

This chain connects TRBV5-6 to TRBJ1-2; the D is unclear. There are 15 residues in the CDR3. The V gene's germline CDR1 is SGHDT and CDR2 YYEEEE. Trimming took off 0 bases at V and 3 bases at J, with 12 bases between the two ends. The DNA of the CDR3 is TGTGCCAGCAGCTTGGTCGATCGTAGGGACTATGGCTACACCTTC. Its translation: CASSLVDRRDYGYTF.